The source of this TCR beta chain is a study of blood T cell repertoires in COVID-19. Study information: COVID-19 samples collected from the United States, Italy and Spain covered acute and convalescent phases. Sources were T cells, B-cell-depleted T cells, or PBMCs; the material itself was cDNA or gDNA.

Original processing methods: Reference gene primers were amplified, and this amplification served to estimate nucleated cell counts. The method was immunoSEQ multiplex PCR; TCRdb's version includes in-frame clones alone and lacks a portion of them. V and J calls plus clone size are reproduced from that table; the DNA served to infer D and trimming. The sample includes tens of thousands of clones, around 80% seen only once; the top ten take around 15%. Germline V gene lookup returns CDR1 MNHNS and CDR2 SASEGT. The CDR3 runs 14 residues. V dropped 2 bases and J dropped 4 bases, with 11 bases sitting between them.

This clonotype was obtained from a human donor in a cohort sampled during active COVID-19. The gene calls are TRBV6-1 and TRBJ2-5; possible D gene TRBD2, 6 bases. Sequenced input: peripheral blood. CDR3 in DNA: TGTGCCAGCAGTGAAAGTGGGCGGGGAGAGACCCAGTACTTC. It encodes CASSESGRGETQYF.